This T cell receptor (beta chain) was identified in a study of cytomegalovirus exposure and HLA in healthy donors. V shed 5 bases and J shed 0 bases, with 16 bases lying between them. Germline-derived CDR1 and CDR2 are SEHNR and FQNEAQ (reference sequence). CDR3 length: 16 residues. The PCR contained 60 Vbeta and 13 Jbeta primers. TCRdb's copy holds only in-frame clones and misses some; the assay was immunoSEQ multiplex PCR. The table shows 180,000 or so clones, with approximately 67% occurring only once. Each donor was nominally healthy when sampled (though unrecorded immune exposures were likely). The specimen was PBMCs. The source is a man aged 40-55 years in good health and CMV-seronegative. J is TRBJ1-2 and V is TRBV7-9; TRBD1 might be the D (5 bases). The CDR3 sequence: CASSPDSSIPNYGYTF. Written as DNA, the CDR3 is TGTGCCAGCAGCCCCGACAGCTCAATACCTAACTATGGCTACACCTTC.